These T cell receptor beta chains were read from a single sample in a study of cytomegalovirus exposure and HLA in healthy donors. The method was immunoSEQ multiplex PCR; TCRdb's version includes in-frame clones alone and lacks a portion of them. The data show about 220,000 clones, with around nine tenths seen just once and 2.6% held by the top ten. Material for sequencing was PBMCs. These receptors were obtained from a man aged 18 to 30 in good health and CMV-seronegative. Both conserved end residues are part of each CDR3. The D gene is left open where the match is weak. Size is omitted from some rows. Given values are once, few, many or a class for expanded clones.

CDR3aa: CASSVALDWGGEQYF
CDR3nt: TGTGCCAGCAGCGTAGCATTGGACTGGGGGGGAGAGCAGTACTTC
d_gene: TRBD2
abundance: .
v_gene: TRBV9
j_gene: TRBJ2-7

CDR3aa: CASNTGTTNEKLFF
CDR3nt: TGTGCCAGTAATACGGGTACAACTAATGAAAAACTGTTTTTT
d_gene: .
abundance: .
v_gene: TRBV19
j_gene: TRBJ1-4

CDR3aa: CATSRDLAGGLETQYF
CDR3nt: TGTGCCACCAGCAGAGATCTAGCGGGGGGCTTGGAGACCCAGTACTTC
d_gene: TRBD2
abundance: .
v_gene: TRBV15
j_gene: TRBJ2-5

CDR3aa: CASSYSAGLPYEQYF
CDR3nt: TGTGCCAGCAGTTACTCGGCGGGGTTACCCTACGAGCAGTACTTC
d_gene: .
abundance: .
v_gene: TRBV6-5
j_gene: TRBJ2-7

CDR3aa: CASRDDRLDGYTF
CDR3nt: TGTGCCAGCCGCGATGACAGGCTAGATGGCTACACCTTC
d_gene: .
abundance: few
v_gene: TRBV2
j_gene: TRBJ1-2

CDR3aa: CASSYNDGTNYGYTF
CDR3nt: TGTGCCAGCAGTTACAACGACGGGACTAACTATGGCTACACCTTC
d_gene: .
abundance: few
v_gene: TRBV6-5
j_gene: TRBJ1-2

CDR3aa: CASSYEFEGSGTQYF
CDR3nt: TGTGCCAGCAGTTACGAGTTTGAGGGTAGCGGGACCCAGTACTTC
d_gene: .
abundance: .
v_gene: TRBV6-5
j_gene: TRBJ2-5

CDR3aa: CASSGSGDEQYF
CDR3nt: TGTGCCAGCAGTGGGTCAGGGGACGAGCAGTACTTC
d_gene: .
abundance: .
v_gene: TRBV2
j_gene: TRBJ2-7

CDR3aa: CASSTPGHSYEQYF
CDR3nt: TGTGCCAGCAGTACGCCCGGACACTCCTACGAGCAGTACTTC
d_gene: .
abundance: .
v_gene: TRBV28
j_gene: TRBJ2-7

CDR3aa: CASRASLSRAGNTIYF
CDR3nt: TGTGCCAGCAGGGCGTCCTTATCGAGGGCTGGAAACACCATATATTTT
d_gene: .
abundance: .
v_gene: TRBV2
j_gene: TRBJ1-3

CDR3aa: CASMGAANYGYTF
CDR3nt: TGTGCCAGCATGGGGGCAGCTAACTATGGCTACACCTTC
d_gene: .
abundance: .
v_gene: TRBV28
j_gene: TRBJ1-2

CDR3aa: CASGLGGQRNEKLFF
CDR3nt: TGTGCTAGTGGTTTGGGAGGACAGCGTAATGAAAAACTGTTTTTT
d_gene: .
abundance: .
v_gene: TRBV12-5
j_gene: TRBJ1-4

CDR3aa: CASSLGTHSTDTQYF
CDR3nt: TGTGCCAGCAGCTTGGGGACTCACAGCACAGATACGCAGTATTTT
d_gene: .
abundance: .
v_gene: TRBV7-9
j_gene: TRBJ2-3

CDR3aa: CASSLAGGPWNEQFF
CDR3nt: TGTGCCAGCAGCTTAGCGGGGGGGCCGTGGAATGAGCAGTTCTTC
d_gene: .
abundance: .
v_gene: TRBV7-2
j_gene: TRBJ2-1

CDR3aa: CASSPLRGGSYEQYF
CDR3nt: TGTGCCAGCAGCCCCCTCAGGGGCGGCTCCTACGAGCAGTACTTC
d_gene: .
abundance: .
v_gene: TRBV5-6
j_gene: TRBJ2-7

CDR3aa: CASSYSGQGSEQYF
CDR3nt: TGTGCCAGCAGTTACTCGGGACAGGGATCCGAGCAGTACTTC
d_gene: TRBD1
abundance: .
v_gene: TRBV6-5
j_gene: TRBJ2-7

CDR3aa: CASSPGIGNSPLHF
CDR3nt: TGTGCCAGCAGCCCCGGGATTGGAAATTCACCCCTCCACTTT
d_gene: .
abundance: .
v_gene: TRBV2
j_gene: TRBJ1-6

CDR3aa: CASSPGGTPAFF
CDR3nt: TGTGCCAGCAGCCCGGGGGGGACCCCGGCTTTCTTT
d_gene: .
abundance: .
v_gene: TRBV5-6
j_gene: TRBJ1-1

CDR3aa: CASSLRARVKADTQYF
CDR3nt: TGTGCCAGCAGCTTGAGGGCCAGGGTCAAGGCAGATACGCAGTATTTT
d_gene: .
abundance: .
v_gene: TRBV5-6
j_gene: TRBJ2-3

CDR3aa: CASSAFRLAGDNEQFF
CDR3nt: TGTGCCAGCAGCGCTTTCAGACTAGCGGGGGACAATGAGCAGTTCTTC
d_gene: TRBD2
abundance: .
v_gene: TRBV7-8
j_gene: TRBJ2-1

CDR3aa: CASSHRLAVYNEQFF
CDR3nt: TGTGCCAGCAGCCATCGACTAGCGGTTTACAATGAGCAGTTCTTC
d_gene: TRBD2
abundance: .
v_gene: TRBV7-9
j_gene: TRBJ2-1

CDR3aa: CASRLRGGVYEQYF
CDR3nt: TGTGCCAGCAGGCTTAGAGGGGGCGTGTACGAGCAGTACTTC
d_gene: TRBD1
abundance: .
v_gene: TRBV6-1
j_gene: TRBJ2-7

CDR3aa: CASTPTGDYEQYF
CDR3nt: TGTGCCAGCACCCCGACAGGGGACTACGAGCAGTACTTC
d_gene: TRBD1
abundance: .
v_gene: TRBV28
j_gene: TRBJ2-7

CDR3aa: CAINSGSTYEQYF
CDR3nt: TGTGCCATCAATAGCGGGTCGACCTACGAGCAGTACTTC
d_gene: TRBD2
abundance: .
v_gene: TRBV10-3
j_gene: TRBJ2-7

CDR3aa: CASSQDFGNTIYF
CDR3nt: TGCGCCAGCAGCCAAGACTTCGGAAACACCATATATTTT
d_gene: .
abundance: .
v_gene: TRBV4-3
j_gene: TRBJ1-3

CDR3aa: CASSPNRGGSSEAFF
CDR3nt: TGTGCCAGCAGCCCAAACAGGGGAGGTTCGTCTGAAGCTTTCTTT
d_gene: TRBD1
abundance: .
v_gene: TRBV7-8
j_gene: TRBJ1-1

CDR3aa: CASSSGNTGELFF
CDR3nt: TGTGCCAGCAGTTCGGGGAACACCGGGGAGCTGTTTTTT
d_gene: .
abundance: .
v_gene: TRBV27
j_gene: TRBJ2-2

CDR3aa: CASSQGQGAYEQYF
CDR3nt: TGCGCCAGCAGCCAAGGACAGGGGGCCTACGAGCAGTACTTC
d_gene: TRBD1
abundance: .
v_gene: TRBV4-1
j_gene: TRBJ2-7

CDR3aa: CASSPGQGGYTQYF
CDR3nt: TGCGCCAGCAGTCCGGGACAGGGGGGTTATACGCAGTATTTT
d_gene: TRBD1
abundance: .
v_gene: TRBV5-1
j_gene: TRBJ2-3

CDR3aa: CASSPGQAGGNEQFF
CDR3nt: TGTGCCAGCAGCCCCGGACAGGCAGGGGGCAATGAGCAGTTCTTC
d_gene: TRBD1
abundance: .
v_gene: TRBV5-4
j_gene: TRBJ2-1

CDR3aa: CASSFGQGGSYNSPLHF
CDR3nt: TGTGCCAGCAGCTTCGGACAGGGAGGATCCTATAATTCACCCCTCCACTTT
d_gene: TRBD1
abundance: .
v_gene: TRBV5-6
j_gene: TRBJ1-6

CDR3aa: CASSREGLGNTIYF
CDR3nt: TGTGCCAGCAGCCGGGAGGGGCTCGGAAACACCATATATTTT
d_gene: .
abundance: .
v_gene: TRBV5-8
j_gene: TRBJ1-3

CDR3aa: CASSLNRGHAEQFF
CDR3nt: TGTGCCAGCAGTTTAAACAGGGGGCACGCTGAGCAGTTCTTC
d_gene: TRBD1
abundance: .
v_gene: TRBV28
j_gene: TRBJ2-1